This T cell receptor beta chain is from a study of identical twins. Points from the study as a whole: Invariant MAIT and iNKT cells may have partly biased zero-insertion analyses. Whereas memory repertoires showed no such difference, abundant cord blood beta clonotypes carried fewer insertions.

Template switching added a universal primer binding site, and final cDNA carried unique molecular identifiers. TCRdb redid the calling of the 5' RACE reads with MiXCR, one entry per CDR3 protein. The table has hundreds of thousands of distinct CDR3 sequences, 9% to 15% seen once. Every sampled donor was Caucasian and healthy. The germline gives CDR1 MNHEY, CDR2 SVGAGI. Trimming took off 0 bases at V and 0 bases at J, with 8 bases between the two ends. The CDR3 loop spans 15 amino acids. This clonotype was seen ten or more times. Antigen unknown. The same data also went into a second study, on yellow fever vaccine responses in identical twins.

V gene TRBV6-5 combines with J gene TRBJ1-1, with D uncertain. Sequenced material: PBMCs. The sequence came from a young woman in good health. The CDR3 spells CASSYSVRVNTEAFF. The DNA for the CDR3 is TGTGCCAGCAGTTACTCGGTCCGAGTGAACACTGAAGCTTTCTTT.